This T cell receptor (beta chain) was profiled in a study of CD8 T cells in Susac syndrome. An input of 0.5 to 1 ug of RNA was subjected to reverse transcription using random hexamers. TCRdb used MiXCR to reprocess the immunoSEQ multiplex PCR reads, holding one entry per CDR3 protein. This sample has approximately 190,000 distinct CDR3 sequences, with about 95% found just once. From blood CD8+ and CD4+ T cells, the TCR beta chain was sequenced. TEMRA cells were FACS-enriched and CD8+ and CD4+ T cells negatively isolated. Sequencing was done on a sample of CD4+ T cells from PBMCs. This clonotype originated in a human donor with multiple sclerosis.

CDR3 in DNA: TGTGCCAGCAGCGTTCGGGGGGATGGATACAATGAGCAGTTCTTC. Its protein is CASSVRGDGYNEQFF. The chain uses TRBV9 and TRBJ2-1, with 7 bases fitting TRBD2. Losses at the gene ends were 2 bases for V and 4 bases for J; bases not matched to a gene: 6. The germline CDR1 and CDR2 sequences are SGDLS and YYNGEE. The length of the CDR3 is 15 residues.